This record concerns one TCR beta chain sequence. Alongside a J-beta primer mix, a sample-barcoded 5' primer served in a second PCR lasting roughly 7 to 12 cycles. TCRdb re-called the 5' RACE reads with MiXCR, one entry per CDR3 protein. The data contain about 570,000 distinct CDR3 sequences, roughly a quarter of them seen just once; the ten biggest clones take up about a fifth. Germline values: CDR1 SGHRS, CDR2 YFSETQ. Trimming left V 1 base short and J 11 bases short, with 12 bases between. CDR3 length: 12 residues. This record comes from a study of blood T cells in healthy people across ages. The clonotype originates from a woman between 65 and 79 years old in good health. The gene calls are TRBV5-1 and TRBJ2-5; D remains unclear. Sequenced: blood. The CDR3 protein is CASSLNQGMQYF. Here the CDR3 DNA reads TGCGCCAGCAGCTTGAACCAAGGGATGCAGTACTTC. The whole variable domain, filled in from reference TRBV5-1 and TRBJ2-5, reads KAGVTQTPRYLIKTRGQQVTLSCSPISGHRSVSWYQQTPGQGLQFLFEYFSETQRNKGNFPGRFSGRQFSNSRSEMNVSTLELGDSALYLCASSLNQGMQYFGPGTRLLVL.